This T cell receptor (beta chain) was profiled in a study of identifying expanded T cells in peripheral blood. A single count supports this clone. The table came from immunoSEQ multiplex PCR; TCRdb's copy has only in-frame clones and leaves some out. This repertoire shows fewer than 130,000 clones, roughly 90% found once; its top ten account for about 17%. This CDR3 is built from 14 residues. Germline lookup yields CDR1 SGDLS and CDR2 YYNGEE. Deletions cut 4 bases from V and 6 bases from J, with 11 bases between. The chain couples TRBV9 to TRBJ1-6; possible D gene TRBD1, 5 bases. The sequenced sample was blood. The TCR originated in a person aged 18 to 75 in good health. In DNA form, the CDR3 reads TGTGCCAGCAGCTTAGGGGTTACTAATTCACCCCTCCACTTT. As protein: CASSLGVTNSPLHF.